The clone carrying this TCR beta chain has only one observation. These data are taken from a study of T cell clones after liver transplantation. About the research overall: Apart from three HCV-positive recipients, transplants were for non-autoimmune, non-viral reasons.

Here immunoSEQ multiplex PCR was the method, and the copy in TCRdb shows in-frame clones only, minus some. The sample includes roughly 60,000 clones, 70% seen only once; the top ten take roughly 2.8%. V was shortened by 4 bases and J by 14 bases, with 20 bases between the two germline ends. Germline V lookup: CDR1 SGHTA, CDR2 FQGNSA. The CDR3 contains 13 residues. The receptor was isolated from a human patient who received a liver transplant. Certain T cells may be donor cells from the graft. The rearrangement joins TRBV7-2 to TRBJ1-1; D is perhaps TRBD1 (5 bases). Source: CD4+ T cells from blood, taken at the roughly 16-month timepoint. The CDR3 loop reads CASSSPIGTKVFF. The CDR3 bases are TGTGCCAGCAGCTCCCCAATTGGGACCAAGGTCTTCTTT.